This TCR beta chain comes out of a study of preoperative IRX-2 immunotherapy in early breast cancer. The treatment is: preoperative locoregional IRX-2 cytokine immunotherapy. Preoperative locoregional IRX-2 cytokine immunotherapy was tested in the phase Ib source study. Method: immunoSEQ multiplex PCR; TCRdb's copy keeps in-frame clones and lacks some. The sample shows 15,000 to 25,000 clones, around four fifths of them seen only once. The CDR3 totals 13 residues. Germline V lookup: CDR1 KGHSH, CDR2 LQKENI. V trimming: 4 bases; J trimming: 8 bases; junction bases outside the gene matches: 5. The sequence came from a human donor with breast cancer. This chain connects TRBV18 to TRBJ2-1; 7 nucleotides agree with TRBD1. The sequences come from lymph node tissue, collected after IRX-2 immunotherapy. As DNA, the CDR3 is TGTGCCAGCTCACTAAATGACAGGGATGAGCAGTTCTTC. The encoded protein is CASSLNDRDEQFF.